The next 27 T cell receptor beta chains were all read from a single sample in a study of shared clonotypes between healthy human individuals. The table came from immunoSEQ multiplex PCR; TCRdb's copy has only in-frame clones and leaves some out. This table has a few hundred thousand clones, 95% to 98% appearing once. The sample consisted of naive CD4+ T cells sorted from blood. Subset meaning: CD45RA+ positively selected. These receptors were obtained from a woman aged 30 to 39 in good health.

V gene TRBV28 combines with J gene TRBJ2-6; 9 nucleotides align to TRBD1. Germline V gene lookup returns CDR1 MDHEN and CDR2 SYDVKM. This CDR3 comprises 17 residues. The junction had 7 bases not matched to a gene; V was cut back by 5 bases and J by 2 bases. The CDR3 DNA follows: TGTGCCAGCAGTACGCAACAGGGGGCGCCTGGGGCCAACGTCCTGACTTTC. Protein product: CASSTQQGAPGANVLTF.

The CDR3 nucleotides are TGTGCCAGCAGCTTGGGGACTAGCGGGATATCGAACACCGGGGAGCTGTTTTTT. The encoded protein is CASSLGTSGISNTGELFF. The chain employs TRBV5-4 and TRBJ2-2; TRBD2 aligns across 12 bases. The CDR3 consists of 18 residues. Germline loops: CDR1 SGHNT, CDR2 YYREEE (reference sequence). The ends lost 0 bases at V and 0 bases at J; junction bases unmatched: 3.

This chain connects TRBV2 to TRBJ1-3; 7 bases line up with TRBD1. After removal of 4 bases from V and 0 bases from J, the junction contained 3 bases not matched to a gene. The CDR3 loop spans 15 amino acids. The V gene's germline CDR1 is SNHLY and CDR2 FYNNEI. In nucleotides, the CDR3 is TGTGCCAGCAGTGGACAGGGAACCTCTGGAAACACCATATATTTT. It is translated as CASSGQGTSGNTIYF.

This chain joins TRBV28 and TRBJ2-5, with D unresolved. Germline CDR1 and CDR2: MDHEN and SYDVKM. This CDR3 comprises 12 residues. V was trimmed by 6 bases and J by 5 bases, leaving 10 bases between them. CDR3 bases: TGTGCCAGCAGGACCACTGGTGAGACCCAGTACTTC. This translates into CASRTTGETQYF.

The genes are TRBV10-2 and TRBJ1-5; D unclear. CDR3 size: 13 residues. The germline V gene has CDR1 WSHSY and CDR2 SAAADI. Trimming pared 6 bases from V and 1 base from J, leaving 7 bases between. The CDR3 DNA reads TGCGCCAGCAGCGGGCAGAGCAATCAGCCCCAGCATTTT. Its translation is CASSGQSNQPQHF.

The chain recombines TRBV15 with TRBJ2-5, with 12 bases fitting TRBD2. Judging by the DNA end, TRBJ2-7 fits better; the J call may be wrong. Germline lookup yields CDR1 LNHNV and CDR2 YYDKDF (reference sequence). The CDR3 is made up of 14 amino acids. Written as DNA, the CDR3 is TGTGCCACCAGCAGACTAGCGGGAGGGGACGAGCAGTACTTC. Translating gives CATSRLAGGDEQYF.

The chain joins TRBV30 to TRBJ2-3; D unresolved. The germline gives CDR1 GTSNPN, CDR2 SVGIG (reference sequence). The germline V and J ends were trimmed by 5 bases and 3 bases, with 21 bases remaining between them. The CDR3 contains 16 residues. The DNA of the CDR3 is TGTGCCTGGGACCGGGTTGGCGTCATAGGGACAGATACGCAGTATTTT. This codes for CAWDRVGVIGTDTQYF.

The chain carries TRBV18 and TRBJ2-3, with TRBD2 matching over 11 bases. Trimming at V came to 3 bases and at J to 3 bases, leaving 2 bases not matched to a gene. CDR1 and CDR2 from the germline V gene are KGHSH and LQKENI. The CDR3 runs 15 residues. CDR3: CASSPIAGGTDTQYF. The DNA of the CDR3 is TGTGCCAGCTCACCTATAGCGGGAGGGACAGATACGCAGTATTTT. The full variable domain, in which reference TRBV18 and TRBJ2-3 provide the parts outside the CDR3, is NAGVMQNPRHLVRRRGQEARLRCSPMKGHSHVYWYRQLPEEGLKFMVYLQKENIIDESGMPKERFSAEFPKEGPSILRIQQVVRGDSAAYFCASSPIAGGTDTQYFGPGTRLTVL.

The chain has TRBV28 and TRBJ1-1, with D possibly matching TRBD1 (6 bases). The CDR3 spans 15 residues. Trimming removed 5 bases at V and 4 bases at J, with 17 bases between. Per germline, CDR1 MDHEN and CDR2 SYDVKM. The CDR3 loop reads CASSHNRVEGTEAFF. CDR3 DNA sequence: TGTGCCAGCAGTCACAACAGGGTAGAGGGCACTGAAGCTTTCTTT.

The CDR3 DNA follows: TGTGCCTGGAGTGTACCCTCAGGGATGGGGCGGCAGCCCCAGCATTTT. Translating gives CAWSVPSGMGRQPQHF. The chain combines TRBV30 with TRBJ1-5, with D perhaps matching TRBD1 (5 bases). The CDR3 totals 16 residues. Germline V gives CDR1 GTSNPN, CDR2 SVGIG (reference sequence). Trimming took off 0 bases at V and 7 bases at J, with 19 bases between the two ends.

This sequence joins TRBV15 and TRBJ1-3; the D is unclear. CDR1 LNHNV and CDR2 YYDKDF come from the germline V gene (reference sequence). Trimming removed 5 bases at V and 9 bases at J, with 14 bases between. This CDR3 has 13 residues. The CDR3 spells CATSVNTEGTIYF. CDR3 nucleotides: TGTGCCACCAGCGTAAATACGGAAGGCACCATATATTTT.

The chain employs TRBV30 and TRBJ1-1; TRBD1 might be the D (5 bases). The V end was cut by 0 bases, the J end by 11 bases, with 19 bases between. The germline gives CDR1 GTSNPN, CDR2 SVGIG (reference sequence). CDR3 length: 14 residues. The CDR3 sequence is CAWSVAGRKGRAFF. The DNA of the CDR3 is TGTGCCTGGAGTGTTGCAGGGAGGAAGGGGCGCGCTTTCTTT.

The chain recombines TRBV11-2 with TRBJ1-1; 7 nucleotides match TRBD1. The V gene end was trimmed by 7 bases and the J gene end by 1 base; junction bases not matched to a gene: 18. Germline CDR1 is SGHAT and CDR2 is FQNNGV. CDR3 length: 18 residues. The CDR3 bases are TGTGCCAGCACCCTGCCCCGTGGGCCGACAGGGACGAACACTGAAGCTTTCTTT. Translating gives CASTLPRGPTGTNTEAFF. Full variable domain (missing parts from reference TRBV11-2 and TRBJ1-1): EAGVAQSPRYKIIEKRQSVAFWCNPISGHATLYWYQQILGQGPKLLIQFQNNGVVDDSQLPKDRFSAERLKGVDSTLKIQPAKLEDSAVYLCASTLPRGPTGTNTEAFFGQGTRLTVV.

The V and J genes are TRBV28 and TRBJ2-7, with D tentatively TRBD1 (5 bases). Trimming pared 6 bases from V and 6 bases from J, leaving 12 bases between. The CDR3 has 12 amino acids. Germline CDR1 MDHEN, CDR2 SYDVKM. CDR3 nucleotides: TGTGCCAGCAGGTCCCAGGGTATCGAGCAGTACTTC. It encodes CASRSQGIEQYF.

The chain recombines TRBV7-9 with TRBJ2-5; the D gene is possibly TRBD1 (5 bases). The CDR3 covers 15 residues. Deletions cut 3 bases from V and 5 bases from J, with 16 bases between. Germline lookup yields CDR1 SEHNR and CDR2 FQNEAQ (reference sequence). CDR3 DNA: TGTGCCAGCAGCTTGGCGGACAACCCAGGGGAGACCCAGTACTTC. Its translation: CASSLADNPGETQYF.

V usage is TRBV6-4 and J usage is TRBJ2-2, with TRBD1 as a possible D gene (6 bases). From germline, CDR1 is MRHNA and CDR2 SNTAGT. Trimming shortened V by 8 bases and J by 0 bases, and 16 bases separated the two germline ends. The CDR3 runs 16 residues. The CDR3 reads CASGKGQNTNTGELFF. The CDR3 DNA reads TGTGCCAGCGGGAAAGGACAGAATACGAACACCGGGGAGCTGTTTTTT.

J is TRBJ1-4 and V is TRBV15; D not certain. Trimming stripped 1 base from V and 6 bases from J, with 12 bases between. The CDR3 covers 15 residues. Germline CDR1 LNHNV, CDR2 YYDKDF (reference sequence). In DNA, the CDR3 is TGTGCCACCAGCAGAGGGCTAAATGTGGATGAAAAACTGTTTTTT. Its protein is CATSRGLNVDEKLFF.

The chain couples TRBV2 to TRBJ2-3; unclear D gene. Germline V gene data show CDR1 as SNHLY and CDR2 as FYNNEI. This CDR3 comprises 12 residues. V lost 8 bases and J 2 bases, leaving 8 bases between the germline ends. The CDR3 bases are TGTGCCAGCCGGATGGACACAGATACGCAGTATTTT. Amino acid sequence: CASRMDTDTQYF.

V is TRBV28 and J is TRBJ2-7; no firm D call. The CDR3 covers 13 residues. Germline lookup yields CDR1 MDHEN and CDR2 SYDVKM. Trimming took 5 bases from V and 0 from J, leaving 8 bases between them. The CDR3 coding sequence is TGTGCCAGCAGTCAACGCGTCTCCTACGAGCAGTACTTC. Translating gives CASSQRVSYEQYF.

The chain is built from TRBV4-2 and TRBJ1-5; D not resolved. V dropped 1 base and J dropped 0 bases, with 19 bases sitting between them. The CDR3 totals 19 residues. Germline V gene data show CDR1 as LGHNA and CDR2 as YNFKEQ. The CDR3 is CASSQGAWREDVSNQPQHF. The DNA of the CDR3 is TGTGCCAGCAGCCAAGGGGCTTGGAGGGAGGACGTTAGCAATCAGCCCCAGCATTTT.

The chain employs TRBV2 and TRBJ2-3; 11 nucleotides match TRBD1. Unmatched junction bases numbered 5, after V lost 5 bases and J lost 4 bases. The CDR3 sequence is 15 residues long. Germline values: CDR1 SNHLY, CDR2 FYNNEI. This chain's CDR3 is CASSKGQGDADTQYF. Here the CDR3 DNA reads TGTGCCAGCAGTAAGGGACAGGGGGACGCAGATACGCAGTATTTT.

The genes are TRBV28 and TRBJ2-1; TRBD1 aligns across 7 bases. This CDR3 is 15 amino acids long. Germline V gene lookup returns CDR1 MDHEN and CDR2 SYDVKM. V lost 5 bases and J lost 5; bases outside the gene matches: 9. The CDR3 bases are TGTGCCAGCAGTCCCCACCGGGACAGCAACAATGAGCAGTTCTTC. Its protein product is CASSPHRDSNNEQFF.

The V and J genes are TRBV6-4 and TRBJ2-3, with D tentatively TRBD2 (6 bases). The CDR3 length is 14 residues. Germline values: CDR1 MRHNA, CDR2 SNTAGT. V shed 5 bases and J shed 6 bases, with 15 bases lying between them. CDR3 nucleotide sequence: TGTGCCAGCAGTATTAGGAGGGAGTCGGATACGCAGTATTTT. Its protein product is CASSIRRESDTQYF.

The chain is built from TRBV4-2 and TRBJ1-3, with D perhaps matching TRBD1 (5 bases). With 2 bases removed from V and 0 bases from J, the gap between germline ends came to 14 bases. CDR3 size: 17 residues. Germline V gives CDR1 LGHNA, CDR2 YNFKEQ. Written as DNA, the CDR3 is TGTGCCAGCAGCCAATCCCCTGACAGATACTCTGGAAACACCATATATTTT. Translated, it gives CASSQSPDRYSGNTIYF.

The chain links TRBV7-3 to TRBJ2-5; D not certain. Trimming took off 3 bases at V and 4 bases at J, with 9 bases between the two ends. CDR3 length: 13 residues. Looked up from germline, CDR1 is SGHTA and CDR2 is FQGTGA. For the CDR3, the DNA is TGTGCCAGCAGCTTTGGCAACCTAGAGACCCAGTACTTC. Translating it yields CASSFGNLETQYF.

V usage is TRBV7-9 and J usage is TRBJ1-6; D not resolved. Germline values: CDR1 SEHNR, CDR2 FQNEAQ (reference sequence). The CDR3 sequence is 15 residues long. Trimming shortened V by 2 bases and J by 11 bases, and 16 bases separated the two germline ends. The CDR3 here is CASSLTGQAGTPLHF. The CDR3 bases are TGTGCCAGCAGCTTAACGGGCCAGGCTGGAACACCCCTCCACTTT.

This clone was recorded once. The chain couples TRBV6-5 to TRBJ1-1, with 7 bases fitting TRBD1. CDR1 is MNHEY and CDR2 is SVGAGI in the germline V gene. This CDR3 has 15 residues. The ends lost 5 bases at V and 4 bases at J; junction bases unmatched: 10. Written as DNA, the CDR3 is TGTGCCAGCAGTAGACTTAACAGGGGCGGCACTGAAGCTTTCTTT. It is translated as CASSRLNRGGTEAFF.